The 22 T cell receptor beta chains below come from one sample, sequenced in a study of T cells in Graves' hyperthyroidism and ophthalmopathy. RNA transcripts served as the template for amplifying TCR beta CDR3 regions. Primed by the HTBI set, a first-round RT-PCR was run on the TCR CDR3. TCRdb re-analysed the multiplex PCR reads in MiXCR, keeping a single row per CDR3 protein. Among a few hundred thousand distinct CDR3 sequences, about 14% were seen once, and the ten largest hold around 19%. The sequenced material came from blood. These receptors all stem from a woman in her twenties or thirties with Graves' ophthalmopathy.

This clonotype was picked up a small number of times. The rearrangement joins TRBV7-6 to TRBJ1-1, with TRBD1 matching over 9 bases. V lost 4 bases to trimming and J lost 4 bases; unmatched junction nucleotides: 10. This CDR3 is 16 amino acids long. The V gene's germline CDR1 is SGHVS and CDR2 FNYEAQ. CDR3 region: CASSSGGTGSGTEAFF. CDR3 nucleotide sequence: TGTGCCAGCAGCTCCGGAGGGACAGGGTCGGGCACTGAAGCTTTCTTT.

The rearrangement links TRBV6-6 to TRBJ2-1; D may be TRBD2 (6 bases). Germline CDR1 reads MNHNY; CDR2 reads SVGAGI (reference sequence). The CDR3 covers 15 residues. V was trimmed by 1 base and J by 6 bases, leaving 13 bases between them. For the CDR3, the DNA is TGTGCCAGCAGTTACTTGGGCCAGGGACTCAATGAGCAGTTCTTC. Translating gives CASSYLGQGLNEQFF.

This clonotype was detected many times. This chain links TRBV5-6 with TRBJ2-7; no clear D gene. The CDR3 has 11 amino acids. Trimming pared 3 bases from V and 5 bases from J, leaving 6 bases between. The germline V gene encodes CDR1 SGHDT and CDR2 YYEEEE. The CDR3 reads CASSSVNEQYF. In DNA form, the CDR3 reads TGTGCCAGCAGCTCAGTCAACGAGCAGTACTTC.

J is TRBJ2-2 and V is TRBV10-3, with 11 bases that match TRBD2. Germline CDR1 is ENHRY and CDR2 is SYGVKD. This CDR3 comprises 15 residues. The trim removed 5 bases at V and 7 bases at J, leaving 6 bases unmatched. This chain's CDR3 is CAISFSGGAIGELFF. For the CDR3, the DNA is TGTGCCATCAGTTTTAGCGGGGGGGCCATCGGGGAGCTGTTTTTT.

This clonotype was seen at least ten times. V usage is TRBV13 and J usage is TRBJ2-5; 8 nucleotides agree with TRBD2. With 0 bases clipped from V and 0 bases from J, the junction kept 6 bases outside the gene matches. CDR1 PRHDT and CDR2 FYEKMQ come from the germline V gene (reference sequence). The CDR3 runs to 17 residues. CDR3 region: CASSLGRQRGYQETQYF. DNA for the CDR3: TGTGCCAGCAGCTTAGGCCGCCAGCGGGGGTACCAAGAGACCCAGTACTTC. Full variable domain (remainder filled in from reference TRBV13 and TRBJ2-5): AAGVIQSPRHLIKEKRETATLKCYPIPRHDTVYWYQQGPGQDPQFLISFYEKMQSDKGSIPDRFSAQQFSDYHSELNMSSLELGDSALYFCASSLGRQRGYQETQYFGPGTRLLVL.

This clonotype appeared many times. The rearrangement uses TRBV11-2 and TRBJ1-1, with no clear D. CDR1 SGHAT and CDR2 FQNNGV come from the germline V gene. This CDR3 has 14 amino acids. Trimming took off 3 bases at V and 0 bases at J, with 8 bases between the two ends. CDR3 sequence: CASSFQILNTEAFF. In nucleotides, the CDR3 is TGTGCCAGCAGCTTCCAAATCTTGAACACTGAAGCTTTCTTT.

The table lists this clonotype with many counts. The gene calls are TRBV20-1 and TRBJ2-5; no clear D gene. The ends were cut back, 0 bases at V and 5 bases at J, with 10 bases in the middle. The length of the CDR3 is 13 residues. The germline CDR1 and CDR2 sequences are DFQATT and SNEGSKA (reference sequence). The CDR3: CSARDSPMETQYF. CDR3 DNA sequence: TGCAGTGCTAGAGATAGCCCGATGGAGACCCAGTACTTC.

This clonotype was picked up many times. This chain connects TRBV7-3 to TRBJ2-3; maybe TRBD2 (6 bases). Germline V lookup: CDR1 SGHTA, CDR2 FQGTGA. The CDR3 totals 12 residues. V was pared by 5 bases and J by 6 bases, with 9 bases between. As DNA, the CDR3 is TGTGCCAGCAGCCATGGGGGGGATACGCAGTATTTT. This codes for CASSHGGDTQYF.

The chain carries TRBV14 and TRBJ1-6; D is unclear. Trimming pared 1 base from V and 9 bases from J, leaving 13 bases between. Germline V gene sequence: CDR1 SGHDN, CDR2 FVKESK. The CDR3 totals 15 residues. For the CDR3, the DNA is TGTGCCAGCAGCCAAGTCTGGCAGGCGGGTTCACCCCTCCACTTT. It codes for CASSQVWQAGSPLHF.

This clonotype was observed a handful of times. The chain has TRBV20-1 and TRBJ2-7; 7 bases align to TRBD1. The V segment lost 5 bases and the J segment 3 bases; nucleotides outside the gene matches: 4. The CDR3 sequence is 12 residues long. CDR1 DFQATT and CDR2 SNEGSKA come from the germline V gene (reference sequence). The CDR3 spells CSAGDRFYEQYF. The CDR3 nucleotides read TGCAGTGCTGGGGACAGATTCTACGAGCAGTACTTC.

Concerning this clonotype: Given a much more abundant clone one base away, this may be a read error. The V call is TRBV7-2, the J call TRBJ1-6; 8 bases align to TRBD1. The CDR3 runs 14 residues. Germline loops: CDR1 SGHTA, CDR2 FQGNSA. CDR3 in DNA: TGTGCCAGCAGCGCGCGGACAGGGAATTCATCCCTCCACTTT. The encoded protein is CASSARTGNSSLHF.

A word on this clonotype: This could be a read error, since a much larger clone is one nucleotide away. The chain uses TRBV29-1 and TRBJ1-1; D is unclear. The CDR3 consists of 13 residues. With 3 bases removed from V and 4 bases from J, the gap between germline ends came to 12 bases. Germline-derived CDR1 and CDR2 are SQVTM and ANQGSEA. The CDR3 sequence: CSVDRSMSTEAFF. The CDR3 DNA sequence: TGCAGCGTTGACCGGAGTATGAGCACTGAAGCTTTCTTT.

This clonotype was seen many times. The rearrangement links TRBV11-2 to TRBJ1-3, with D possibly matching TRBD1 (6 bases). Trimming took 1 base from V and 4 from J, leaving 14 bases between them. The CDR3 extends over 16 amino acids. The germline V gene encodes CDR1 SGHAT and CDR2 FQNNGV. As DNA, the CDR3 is TGTGCCAGCAGCTTAGGCCTAGGGACACCCGGAAACACCATATATTTT. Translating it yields CASSLGLGTPGNTIYF.

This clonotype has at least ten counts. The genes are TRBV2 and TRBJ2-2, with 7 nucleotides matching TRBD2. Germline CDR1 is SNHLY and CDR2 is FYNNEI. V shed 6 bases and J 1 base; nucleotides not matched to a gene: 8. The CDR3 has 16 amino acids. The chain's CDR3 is CASRAFSGGNTGELFF. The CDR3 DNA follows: TGTGCCAGCAGGGCCTTCTCGGGGGGGAACACCGGGGAGCTGTTTTTT.

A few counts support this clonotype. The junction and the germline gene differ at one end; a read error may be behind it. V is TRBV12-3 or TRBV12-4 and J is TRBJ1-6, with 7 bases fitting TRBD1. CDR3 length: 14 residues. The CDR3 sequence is CASSLGTAYSLLHF. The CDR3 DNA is TGTGCCAGCAGTTTGGGGACAGCTTATTCACTCCTCCACTTT.

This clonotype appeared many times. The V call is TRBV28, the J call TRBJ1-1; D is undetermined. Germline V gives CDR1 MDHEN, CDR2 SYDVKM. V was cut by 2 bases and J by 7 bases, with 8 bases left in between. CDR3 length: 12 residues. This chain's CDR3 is CASSLGALEAFF. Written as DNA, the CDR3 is TGTGCCAGCAGTTTAGGAGCCCTTGAAGCTTTCTTT. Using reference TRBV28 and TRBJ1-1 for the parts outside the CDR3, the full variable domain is DVKVTQSSRYLVKRTGEKVFLECVQDMDHENMFWYRQDPGLGLRLIYFSYDVKMKEKGDIPEGYSVSREKKERFSLILESASTNQTSMYLCASSLGALEAFFGQGTRLTVV.

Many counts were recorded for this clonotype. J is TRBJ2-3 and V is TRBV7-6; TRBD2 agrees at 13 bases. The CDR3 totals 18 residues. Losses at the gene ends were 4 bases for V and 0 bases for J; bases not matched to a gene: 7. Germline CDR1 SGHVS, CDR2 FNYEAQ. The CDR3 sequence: CASSSRTSGGESTDTQYF. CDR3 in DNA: TGTGCCAGCAGCTCTCGGACTAGCGGGGGAGAAAGCACAGATACGCAGTATTTT.

CDR3 protein: CAISGSGQSSGNTIYF. In nucleotides, the CDR3 is TGTGCCATCAGTGGATCGGGACAGAGCTCTGGAAACACCATATATTTT. V gene TRBV10-3 combines with J gene TRBJ1-3; 7 nucleotides line up with TRBD1. The ends lost 4 bases at V and 0 bases at J; junction bases unmatched: 6. Germline CDR1 ENHRY, CDR2 SYGVKD. This CDR3 comprises 16 residues.

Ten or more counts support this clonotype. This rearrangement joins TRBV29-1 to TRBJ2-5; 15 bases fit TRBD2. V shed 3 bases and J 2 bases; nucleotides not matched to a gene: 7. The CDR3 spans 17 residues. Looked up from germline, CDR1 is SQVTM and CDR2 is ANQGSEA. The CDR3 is CSVDVGTSGGPQETQYF. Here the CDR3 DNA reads TGCAGCGTTGACGTGGGGACTAGCGGGGGGCCACAAGAGACCCAGTACTTC.

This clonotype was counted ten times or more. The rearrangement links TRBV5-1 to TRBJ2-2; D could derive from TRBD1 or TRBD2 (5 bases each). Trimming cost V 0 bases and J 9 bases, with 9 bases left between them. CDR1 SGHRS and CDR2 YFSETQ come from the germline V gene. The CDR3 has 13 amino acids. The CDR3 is CASSLGRDRELFF. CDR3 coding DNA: TGCGCCAGCAGCTTGGGAAGGGACCGGGAGCTGTTTTTT.

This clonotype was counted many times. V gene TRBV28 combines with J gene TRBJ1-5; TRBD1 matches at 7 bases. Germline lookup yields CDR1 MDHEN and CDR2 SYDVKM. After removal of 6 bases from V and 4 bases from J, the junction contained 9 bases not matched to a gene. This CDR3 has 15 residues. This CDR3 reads CASRTRGGGNQPQHF. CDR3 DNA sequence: TGTGCCAGCAGAACCAGGGGGGGAGGGAATCAGCCCCAGCATTTT.

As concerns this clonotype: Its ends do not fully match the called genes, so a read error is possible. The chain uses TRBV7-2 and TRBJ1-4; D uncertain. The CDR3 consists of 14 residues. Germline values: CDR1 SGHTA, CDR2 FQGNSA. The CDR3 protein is CASSSGQLNERLFF. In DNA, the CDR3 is TGTGCCAGCAGCTCCGGTCAGCTTAATGAAAGACTGTTTTTT.